The following is a TCR beta chain sequence with its context. The antigen remains unidentified. The CDR3 length is 12 residues. Looked up from germline, CDR1 is SSHAT and CDR2 is FNYEAQ (reference sequence). Only in-frame clones appear in the TCRdb table, and some are missing; sequencing was by immunoSEQ multiplex PCR. The data show around 990,000 clones, with about 72% seen just once and about 0.89% held by the top ten. The source of the sample is a study of shared clonotypes between healthy human individuals. CD4+ cells yielded CD45RA+ naive and CD45RA-negative memory subsets. The study, taken as a whole, reports: Sampling was confined to blood; repertoires within tissues likely differ.

V is TRBV7-7 and J is TRBJ2-7; D assignment may be TRBD1 or TRBD2 (5 bases each). This TCR derives from a man between 18 and 29 years old in good health. Some clones in this sample may be carry-over from other donors' samples. Sequencing was carried out using memory CD4+ T cells from PBMCs. Regarding subset: CD45RA-negative fraction. This CDR3 is CASGPDLSQQYF. CDR3 coding DNA: TGTGCGTCGGGACCGGACTTATCGCAGCAGTACTTC.